The 13 T cell receptor beta chains presented below share a single source sample, sequenced in a study of identical twins. A single record per CDR3 protein comes from TCRdb applying MiXCR to the 5' RACE reads. The data hold approximately 530,000 distinct CDR3 sequences, with about a fifth observed a single time. The same data also contributed to another study, on yellow fever vaccine responses in identical twins.

Sample: CD4+ T cells sorted from blood. The source is a woman between 18 and 29 years old in good health.

There are a few counts of this clonotype. The V and J genes are TRBV12-3 or TRBV12-4 and TRBJ2-1, with 8 bases identical to TRBD2. V lost 6 bases and J lost 5; bases outside the gene matches: 9. This CDR3 has 15 residues. The CDR3 reads CASRFSGVRNNEQFF. CDR3 nucleotides: TGTGCCAGCAGATTTAGCGGGGTCAGGAACAATGAGCAGTTCTTC.

The chain joins TRBV3-1 to TRBJ2-5; D gene uncertain. The V end was cut by 4 bases, the J end by 0 bases, with 6 bases between. The CDR3 covers 13 residues. CDR1 LGHDT and CDR2 YNNKEL come from the germline V gene (reference sequence). CDR3 bases: TGTGCCAGCAGCCGGTGGAACCAAGAGACCCAGTACTTC. Residues: CASSRWNQETQYF.

A note on this clonotype: This may be a read error, as it is one base from a much larger clone. V is TRBV11-2 and J is TRBJ2-3; 8 nucleotides align to TRBD2. After removal of 2 bases from V and 3 bases from J, the junction contained 4 bases not matched to a gene. CDR1 and CDR2 (germline): SGHAT, FQNNGV. The CDR3 length is 15 residues. The CDR3 sequence is CASSLKASGTDTQYF. In DNA, the CDR3 is TGTGCCAGCAGCTTAAAGGCTAGCGGGACAGATACGCAGTATTTT.

The chain uses TRBV11-2 and TRBJ2-3, with TRBD2 matching 12 bases. This CDR3 contains 17 residues. J gave up 0 bases and V 5 bases, and 6 bases lay outside the gene matches. Germline V gene sequence: CDR1 SGHAT, CDR2 FQNNGV. CDR3 region: CASSRGTSGPSTDTQYF. CDR3 bases: TGTGCCAGCAGCCGTGGGACTAGCGGGCCAAGCACAGATACGCAGTATTTT.

This chain links TRBV7-6 with TRBJ2-1; 9 positions match TRBD1. Trimming took 1 base from V and 10 from J; bases not matched to a gene: 8. The germline V gene has CDR1 SGHVS and CDR2 FNYEAQ. There are 15 residues in the CDR3. The CDR3 sequence: CASSLGMVDRGEQFF. The CDR3, as DNA: TGTGCCAGCAGCTTAGGTATGGTGGACAGGGGAGAGCAGTTCTTC. Full variable domain (missing parts from reference TRBV7-6 and TRBJ2-1): GAGVSQSPRYKVTKRGQDVALRCDPISGHVSLYWYRQALGQGPEFLTYFNYEAQQDKSGLPNDRFSAERPEGSISTLTIQRTEQRDSAMYRCASSLGMVDRGEQFFGPGTRLTVL.

The chain carries TRBV10-1 and TRBJ2-1; TRBD1 matches at 8 bases. The CDR3 has 16 amino acids. Trimming took 8 bases from V and 0 from J; bases not matched to a gene: 9. CDR1 is WNHNN, CDR2 SYGVQD, per germline (reference sequence). As DNA, the CDR3 is TGCGCCAGCTCCTGGGACAGGAAAAGCTCCTACAATGAGCAGTTCTTC. This gives the protein CASSWDRKSSYNEQFF.

In this sample, this clonotype turned up a few times. This chain uses TRBV4-2 with TRBJ2-1; possible D gene TRBD2, 6 bases. V lost 0 bases and J 9 bases, leaving 12 bases between the germline ends. Germline V gene data show CDR1 as LGHNA and CDR2 as YNFKEQ. The CDR3 spans 14 residues. The CDR3 coding sequence is TGTGCCAGCAGCCAAGAAACTAGCTTTGGTGAGCAGTTCTTC. Protein: CASSQETSFGEQFF.

The V and J genes are TRBV24-1 and TRBJ2-7; 7 positions agree with TRBD1. The ends lost 3 bases at V and 3 bases at J; junction bases unmatched: 4. CDR3 size: 14 residues. Per the germline V gene, CDR1 is KGHDR and CDR2 is SFDVKD. CDR3 region: CATSDTGQSYEQYF. The CDR3 bases are TGTGCCACCAGTGATACGGGACAGAGCTACGAGCAGTACTTC.

V gene TRBV18 combines with J gene TRBJ2-7; possible D gene TRBD2, 5 bases. CDR3 length: 15 amino acids. Trimming stripped 3 bases from V and 0 bases from J, with 12 bases between. Germline V gives CDR1 KGHSH, CDR2 LQKENI. The CDR3 nucleotides read TGTGCCAGCTCACCTTGGAGCGGACCCTCCTACGAGCAGTACTTC. Amino acid sequence: CASSPWSGPSYEQYF.

This clonotype was seen more than once but under ten times. The chain links TRBV28 to TRBJ1-5; D is ambiguous. The CDR3 contains 11 residues. V gave up 5 bases and J gave up 7 bases, with 6 bases separating them. Per the germline V gene, CDR1 is MDHEN and CDR2 is SYDVKM. CDR3 in DNA: TGTGCCAGCAGTACCCGCCAGCCCCAGCATTTT. Encoded protein: CASSTRQPQHF.

This clonotype was observed a handful of times. The chain couples TRBV5-1 to TRBJ1-2; D is perhaps TRBD1 (5 bases). This CDR3 is built from 15 residues. V was pared by 0 bases and J by 4 bases, with 13 bases between. The germline V gene encodes CDR1 SGHRS and CDR2 YFSETQ. CDR3 protein: CASSLAAGGTYGYTF. The CDR3 coding sequence is TGCGCCAGCAGCTTGGCCGCTGGGGGGACCTATGGCTACACCTTC.

The chain employs TRBV10-2 and TRBJ1-5; 7 bases are shared with TRBD1. Germline CDR1 WSHSY, CDR2 SAAADI. V shed 8 bases and J 0 bases; nucleotides not matched to a gene: 10. The CDR3 has 16 residues. DNA for the CDR3: TGCGCCAGCGGGGTGTCAGGGGGACATAGCAATCAGCCCCAGCATTTT. Its protein is CASGVSGGHSNQPQHF.

The chain carries TRBV12-5 and TRBJ1-6; no reliable D call. Trimming left V 6 bases short and J 14 bases short, with 14 bases between. The germline CDR1 and CDR2 sequences are LGHNT and FRNRAP. CDR3 size: 12 residues. The chain's CDR3 is CASGPSLSTLHF. For the CDR3, the DNA is TGTGCTAGTGGCCCTAGCCTTTCGACCCTCCACTTT.